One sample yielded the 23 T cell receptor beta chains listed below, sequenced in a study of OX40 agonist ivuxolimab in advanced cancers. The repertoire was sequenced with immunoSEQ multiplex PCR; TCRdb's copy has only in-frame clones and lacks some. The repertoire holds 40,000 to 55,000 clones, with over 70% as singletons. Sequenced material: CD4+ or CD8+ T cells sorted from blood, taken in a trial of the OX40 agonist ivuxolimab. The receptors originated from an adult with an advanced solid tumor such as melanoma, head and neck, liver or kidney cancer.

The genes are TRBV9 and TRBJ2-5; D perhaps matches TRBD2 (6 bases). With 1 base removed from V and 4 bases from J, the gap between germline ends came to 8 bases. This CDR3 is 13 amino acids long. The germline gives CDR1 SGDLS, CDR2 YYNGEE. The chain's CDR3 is CASSVKAGETQYF. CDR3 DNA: TGTGCCAGCAGCGTAAAAGCGGGAGAGACCCAGTACTTC.

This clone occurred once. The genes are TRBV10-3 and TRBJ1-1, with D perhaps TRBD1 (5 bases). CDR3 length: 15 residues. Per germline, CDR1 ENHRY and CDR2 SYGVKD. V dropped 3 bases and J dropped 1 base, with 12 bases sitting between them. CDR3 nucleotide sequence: TGTGCCATCAGTGATAAAGACAGCGGGAACACTGAAGCTTTCTTT. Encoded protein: CAISDKDSGNTEAFF.

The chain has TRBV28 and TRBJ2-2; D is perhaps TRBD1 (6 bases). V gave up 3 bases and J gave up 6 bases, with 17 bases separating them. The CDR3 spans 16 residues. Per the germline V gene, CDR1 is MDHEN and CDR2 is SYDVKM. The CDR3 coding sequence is TGTGCCAGCAGTTTGGCTTTTGGAACAGGGCCCGGGGAGCTGTTTTTT. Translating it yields CASSLAFGTGPGELFF. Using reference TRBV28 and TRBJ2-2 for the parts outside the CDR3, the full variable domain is DVKVTQSSRYLVKRTGEKVFLECVQDMDHENMFWYRQDPGLGLRLIYFSYDVKMKEKGDIPEGYSVSREKKERFSLILESASTNQTSMYLCASSLAFGTGPGELFFGEGSRLTVL.

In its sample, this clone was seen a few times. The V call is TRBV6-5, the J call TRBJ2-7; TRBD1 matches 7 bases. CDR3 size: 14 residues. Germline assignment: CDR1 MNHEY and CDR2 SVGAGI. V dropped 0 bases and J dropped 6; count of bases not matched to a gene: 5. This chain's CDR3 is CASSYSRTGPEQYF. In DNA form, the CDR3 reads TGTGCCAGCAGTTACTCGAGGACAGGTCCCGAGCAGTACTTC.

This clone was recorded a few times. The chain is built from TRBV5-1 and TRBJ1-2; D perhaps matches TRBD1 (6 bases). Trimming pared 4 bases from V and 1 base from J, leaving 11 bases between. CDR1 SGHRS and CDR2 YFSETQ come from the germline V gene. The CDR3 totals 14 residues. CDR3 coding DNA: TGCGCCAGCAGCCGGGACATTGGTAACTATGGCTACACCTTC. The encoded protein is CASSRDIGNYGYTF. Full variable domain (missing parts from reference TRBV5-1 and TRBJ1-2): KAGVTQTPRYLIKTRGQQVTLSCSPISGHRSVSWYQQTPGQGLQFLFEYFSETQRNKGNFPGRFSGRQFSNSRSEMNVSTLELGDSALYLCASSRDIGNYGYTFGSGTRLTVV.

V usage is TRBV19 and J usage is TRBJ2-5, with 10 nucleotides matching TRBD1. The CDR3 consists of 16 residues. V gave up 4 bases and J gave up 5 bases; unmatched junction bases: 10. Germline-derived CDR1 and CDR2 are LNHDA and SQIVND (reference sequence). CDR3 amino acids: CASSRGDRGRGETQYF. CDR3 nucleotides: TGTGCCAGTAGTAGGGGTGACAGGGGGCGCGGGGAGACCCAGTACTTC.

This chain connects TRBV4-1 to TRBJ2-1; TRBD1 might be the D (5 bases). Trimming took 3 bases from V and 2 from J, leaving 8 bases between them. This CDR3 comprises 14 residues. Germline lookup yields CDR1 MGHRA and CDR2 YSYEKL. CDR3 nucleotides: TGCGCCAGCAGCCAGCTGGGGCCCTACAATGAGCAGTTCTTC. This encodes CASSQLGPYNEQFF.

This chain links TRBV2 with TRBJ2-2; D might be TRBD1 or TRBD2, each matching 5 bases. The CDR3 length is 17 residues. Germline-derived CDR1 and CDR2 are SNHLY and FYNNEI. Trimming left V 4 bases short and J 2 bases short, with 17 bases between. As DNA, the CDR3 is TGTGCCAGCAGTGGACTCGAGAGGGGATTTAACACCGGGGAGCTGTTTTTT. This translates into CASSGLERGFNTGELFF.

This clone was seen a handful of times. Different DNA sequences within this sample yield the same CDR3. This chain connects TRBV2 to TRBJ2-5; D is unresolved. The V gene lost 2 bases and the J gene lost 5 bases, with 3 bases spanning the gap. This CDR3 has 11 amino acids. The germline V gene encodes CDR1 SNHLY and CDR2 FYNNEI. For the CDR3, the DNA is TGTGCCAGCAGTGAATGGGAGACCCAGTACTTC. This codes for CASSEWETQYF.

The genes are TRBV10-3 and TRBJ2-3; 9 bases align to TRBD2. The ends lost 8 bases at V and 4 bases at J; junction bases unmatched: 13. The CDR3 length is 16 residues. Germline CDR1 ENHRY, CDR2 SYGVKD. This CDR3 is CAISRSQREVADTQYF. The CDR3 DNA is TGTGCCATCTCCAGGTCCCAGCGGGAGGTAGCAGATACGCAGTATTTT.

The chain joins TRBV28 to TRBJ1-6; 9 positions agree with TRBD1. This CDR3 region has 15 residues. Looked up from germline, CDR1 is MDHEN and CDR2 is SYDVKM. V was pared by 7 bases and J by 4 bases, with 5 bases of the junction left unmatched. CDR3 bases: TGTGCCAGCACCCCCGGACAGGGGTATAATTCACCCCTCCACTTT. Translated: CASTPGQGYNSPLHF.

The chain's CDR3 is CASSRGDTMNTEAFF. CDR3 DNA: TGTGCCAGCAGCCGAGGGGACACCATGAACACTGAAGCTTTCTTT. The gene calls are TRBV7-9 and TRBJ1-1; tentative D call: TRBD1 (6 bases). CDR3 length: 15 amino acids. With 5 bases removed from V and 0 bases from J, the gap between germline ends came to 13 bases. The V gene's germline CDR1 is SEHNR and CDR2 FQNEAQ (reference sequence).

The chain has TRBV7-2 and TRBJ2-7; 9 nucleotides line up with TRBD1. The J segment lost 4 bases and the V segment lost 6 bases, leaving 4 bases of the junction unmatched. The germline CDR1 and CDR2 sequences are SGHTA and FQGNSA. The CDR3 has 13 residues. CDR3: CASRQTGGYEQYF. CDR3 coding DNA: TGTGCCAGCAGACAGACAGGGGGGTACGAGCAGTACTTC.

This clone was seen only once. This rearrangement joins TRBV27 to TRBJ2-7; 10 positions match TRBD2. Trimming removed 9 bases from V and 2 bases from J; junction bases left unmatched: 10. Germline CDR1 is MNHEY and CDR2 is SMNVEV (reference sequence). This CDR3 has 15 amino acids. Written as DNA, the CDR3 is TGTGCCAGTATGCTAGCGGGAGTACGCCCCTACGAGCAGTACTTC. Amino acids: CASMLAGVRPYEQYF.

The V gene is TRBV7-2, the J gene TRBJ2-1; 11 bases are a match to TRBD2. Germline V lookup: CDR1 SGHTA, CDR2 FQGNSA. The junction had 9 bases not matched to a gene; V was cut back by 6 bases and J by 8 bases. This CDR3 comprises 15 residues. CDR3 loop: CASSPTSGIGYEQFF. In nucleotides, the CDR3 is TGTGCCAGCAGTCCGACTAGCGGGATAGGCTATGAGCAGTTCTTC.

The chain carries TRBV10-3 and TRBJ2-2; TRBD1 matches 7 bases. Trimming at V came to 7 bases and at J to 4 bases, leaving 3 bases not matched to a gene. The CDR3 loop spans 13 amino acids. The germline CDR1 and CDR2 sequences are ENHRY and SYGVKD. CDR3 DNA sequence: TGTGCCATCACTAGGGACAGCACCGGGGAGCTGTTTTTT. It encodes CAITRDSTGELFF.

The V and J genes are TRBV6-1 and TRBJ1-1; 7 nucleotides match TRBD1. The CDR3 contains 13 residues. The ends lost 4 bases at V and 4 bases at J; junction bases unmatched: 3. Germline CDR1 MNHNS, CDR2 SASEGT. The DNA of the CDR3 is TGTGCCAGCAGTGTACAGGGGTCCACTGAAGCTTTCTTT. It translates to CASSVQGSTEAFF.

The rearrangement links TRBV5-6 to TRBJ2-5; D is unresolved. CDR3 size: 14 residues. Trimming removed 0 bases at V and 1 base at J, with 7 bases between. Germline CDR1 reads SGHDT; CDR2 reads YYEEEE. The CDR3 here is CASSLVQAQETQYF. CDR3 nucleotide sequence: TGTGCCAGCAGCTTGGTTCAAGCCCAAGAGACCCAGTACTTC.

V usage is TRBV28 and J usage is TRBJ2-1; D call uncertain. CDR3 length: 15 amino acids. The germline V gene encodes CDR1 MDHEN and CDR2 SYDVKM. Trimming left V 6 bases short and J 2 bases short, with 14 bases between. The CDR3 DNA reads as TGTGCCAGCAGCATTCAAAAAGGGCCCTACAATGAGCAGTTCTTC. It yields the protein CASSIQKGPYNEQFF.

CDR3 in amino acids: CASSGQGTRRVNTEAFF. CDR3 nucleotides: TGTGCCAGCAGTGGACAGGGGACGCGGCGGGTGAACACTGAAGCTTTCTTT. The chain has TRBV6-1 and TRBJ1-1, with 8 bases lining up with TRBD1. V shed 4 bases and J 0 bases; nucleotides not matched to a gene: 10. CDR3 size: 17 residues. Germline values: CDR1 MNHNS, CDR2 SASEGT.

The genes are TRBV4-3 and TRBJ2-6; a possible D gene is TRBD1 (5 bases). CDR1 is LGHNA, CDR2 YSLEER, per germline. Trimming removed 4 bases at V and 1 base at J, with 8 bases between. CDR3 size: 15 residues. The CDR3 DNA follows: TGCGCCAGCAGCCCTCAGGGATCTGGGGCCAACGTCCTGACTTTC. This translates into CASSPQGSGANVLTF.

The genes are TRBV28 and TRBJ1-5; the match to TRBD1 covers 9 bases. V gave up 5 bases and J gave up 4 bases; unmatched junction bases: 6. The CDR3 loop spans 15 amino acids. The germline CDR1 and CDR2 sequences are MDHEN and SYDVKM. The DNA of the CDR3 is TGTGCCAGCAGTGCCGGGACAGGGAGTAATCAGCCCCAGCATTTT. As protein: CASSAGTGSNQPQHF.

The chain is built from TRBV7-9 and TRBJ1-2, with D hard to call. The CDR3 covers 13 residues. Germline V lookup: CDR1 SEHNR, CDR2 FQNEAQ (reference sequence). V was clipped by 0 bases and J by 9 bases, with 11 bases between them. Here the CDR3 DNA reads TGTGCCAGCAGCTTAGCAGCGGACTCGCGCTACACCTTC. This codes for CASSLAADSRYTF.